This TCR beta chain was sequenced for a study of T cell repertoires in cytomegalovirus infection. Overall study: Public TCR beta signature analysis indicated the presence of both CMV infection and matching HLA type.

TCRdb recomputed calls from the reads with MiXCR, one row per CDR3 protein. The table has about 24,000 distinct CDR3 sequences, 20% to 25% seen once; the top ten hold about nine tenths. Study-level results: CMV-specific TCR beta clonotypes restricted by HLA-C were the ones dominating the ex vivo response.

This clonotype was recorded a few times. Its specificity is unknown. The CDR3 length is 15 residues. CDR1 and CDR2 (germline): MNHEY, SVGEGT. V shed 5 bases and J 4 bases; nucleotides not matched to a gene: 7. V is TRBV6-2 or TRBV6-3 and J is TRBJ2-2; 7 bases are shared with TRBD1. The clonotype comes from a human donor in good health (CMV status not recorded). Some clones in this sample may be carry-over from other donors' samples. Sequences were derived from CD8+ T cells from cultured PBMCs, sampled from culture after CMV antigen stimulation. Here the CDR3 reads CASSTRTGATGELFF. As DNA, the CDR3 is TGTGCCAGCAGTACCCGGACAGGAGCCACCGGGGAGCTGTTTTTT.